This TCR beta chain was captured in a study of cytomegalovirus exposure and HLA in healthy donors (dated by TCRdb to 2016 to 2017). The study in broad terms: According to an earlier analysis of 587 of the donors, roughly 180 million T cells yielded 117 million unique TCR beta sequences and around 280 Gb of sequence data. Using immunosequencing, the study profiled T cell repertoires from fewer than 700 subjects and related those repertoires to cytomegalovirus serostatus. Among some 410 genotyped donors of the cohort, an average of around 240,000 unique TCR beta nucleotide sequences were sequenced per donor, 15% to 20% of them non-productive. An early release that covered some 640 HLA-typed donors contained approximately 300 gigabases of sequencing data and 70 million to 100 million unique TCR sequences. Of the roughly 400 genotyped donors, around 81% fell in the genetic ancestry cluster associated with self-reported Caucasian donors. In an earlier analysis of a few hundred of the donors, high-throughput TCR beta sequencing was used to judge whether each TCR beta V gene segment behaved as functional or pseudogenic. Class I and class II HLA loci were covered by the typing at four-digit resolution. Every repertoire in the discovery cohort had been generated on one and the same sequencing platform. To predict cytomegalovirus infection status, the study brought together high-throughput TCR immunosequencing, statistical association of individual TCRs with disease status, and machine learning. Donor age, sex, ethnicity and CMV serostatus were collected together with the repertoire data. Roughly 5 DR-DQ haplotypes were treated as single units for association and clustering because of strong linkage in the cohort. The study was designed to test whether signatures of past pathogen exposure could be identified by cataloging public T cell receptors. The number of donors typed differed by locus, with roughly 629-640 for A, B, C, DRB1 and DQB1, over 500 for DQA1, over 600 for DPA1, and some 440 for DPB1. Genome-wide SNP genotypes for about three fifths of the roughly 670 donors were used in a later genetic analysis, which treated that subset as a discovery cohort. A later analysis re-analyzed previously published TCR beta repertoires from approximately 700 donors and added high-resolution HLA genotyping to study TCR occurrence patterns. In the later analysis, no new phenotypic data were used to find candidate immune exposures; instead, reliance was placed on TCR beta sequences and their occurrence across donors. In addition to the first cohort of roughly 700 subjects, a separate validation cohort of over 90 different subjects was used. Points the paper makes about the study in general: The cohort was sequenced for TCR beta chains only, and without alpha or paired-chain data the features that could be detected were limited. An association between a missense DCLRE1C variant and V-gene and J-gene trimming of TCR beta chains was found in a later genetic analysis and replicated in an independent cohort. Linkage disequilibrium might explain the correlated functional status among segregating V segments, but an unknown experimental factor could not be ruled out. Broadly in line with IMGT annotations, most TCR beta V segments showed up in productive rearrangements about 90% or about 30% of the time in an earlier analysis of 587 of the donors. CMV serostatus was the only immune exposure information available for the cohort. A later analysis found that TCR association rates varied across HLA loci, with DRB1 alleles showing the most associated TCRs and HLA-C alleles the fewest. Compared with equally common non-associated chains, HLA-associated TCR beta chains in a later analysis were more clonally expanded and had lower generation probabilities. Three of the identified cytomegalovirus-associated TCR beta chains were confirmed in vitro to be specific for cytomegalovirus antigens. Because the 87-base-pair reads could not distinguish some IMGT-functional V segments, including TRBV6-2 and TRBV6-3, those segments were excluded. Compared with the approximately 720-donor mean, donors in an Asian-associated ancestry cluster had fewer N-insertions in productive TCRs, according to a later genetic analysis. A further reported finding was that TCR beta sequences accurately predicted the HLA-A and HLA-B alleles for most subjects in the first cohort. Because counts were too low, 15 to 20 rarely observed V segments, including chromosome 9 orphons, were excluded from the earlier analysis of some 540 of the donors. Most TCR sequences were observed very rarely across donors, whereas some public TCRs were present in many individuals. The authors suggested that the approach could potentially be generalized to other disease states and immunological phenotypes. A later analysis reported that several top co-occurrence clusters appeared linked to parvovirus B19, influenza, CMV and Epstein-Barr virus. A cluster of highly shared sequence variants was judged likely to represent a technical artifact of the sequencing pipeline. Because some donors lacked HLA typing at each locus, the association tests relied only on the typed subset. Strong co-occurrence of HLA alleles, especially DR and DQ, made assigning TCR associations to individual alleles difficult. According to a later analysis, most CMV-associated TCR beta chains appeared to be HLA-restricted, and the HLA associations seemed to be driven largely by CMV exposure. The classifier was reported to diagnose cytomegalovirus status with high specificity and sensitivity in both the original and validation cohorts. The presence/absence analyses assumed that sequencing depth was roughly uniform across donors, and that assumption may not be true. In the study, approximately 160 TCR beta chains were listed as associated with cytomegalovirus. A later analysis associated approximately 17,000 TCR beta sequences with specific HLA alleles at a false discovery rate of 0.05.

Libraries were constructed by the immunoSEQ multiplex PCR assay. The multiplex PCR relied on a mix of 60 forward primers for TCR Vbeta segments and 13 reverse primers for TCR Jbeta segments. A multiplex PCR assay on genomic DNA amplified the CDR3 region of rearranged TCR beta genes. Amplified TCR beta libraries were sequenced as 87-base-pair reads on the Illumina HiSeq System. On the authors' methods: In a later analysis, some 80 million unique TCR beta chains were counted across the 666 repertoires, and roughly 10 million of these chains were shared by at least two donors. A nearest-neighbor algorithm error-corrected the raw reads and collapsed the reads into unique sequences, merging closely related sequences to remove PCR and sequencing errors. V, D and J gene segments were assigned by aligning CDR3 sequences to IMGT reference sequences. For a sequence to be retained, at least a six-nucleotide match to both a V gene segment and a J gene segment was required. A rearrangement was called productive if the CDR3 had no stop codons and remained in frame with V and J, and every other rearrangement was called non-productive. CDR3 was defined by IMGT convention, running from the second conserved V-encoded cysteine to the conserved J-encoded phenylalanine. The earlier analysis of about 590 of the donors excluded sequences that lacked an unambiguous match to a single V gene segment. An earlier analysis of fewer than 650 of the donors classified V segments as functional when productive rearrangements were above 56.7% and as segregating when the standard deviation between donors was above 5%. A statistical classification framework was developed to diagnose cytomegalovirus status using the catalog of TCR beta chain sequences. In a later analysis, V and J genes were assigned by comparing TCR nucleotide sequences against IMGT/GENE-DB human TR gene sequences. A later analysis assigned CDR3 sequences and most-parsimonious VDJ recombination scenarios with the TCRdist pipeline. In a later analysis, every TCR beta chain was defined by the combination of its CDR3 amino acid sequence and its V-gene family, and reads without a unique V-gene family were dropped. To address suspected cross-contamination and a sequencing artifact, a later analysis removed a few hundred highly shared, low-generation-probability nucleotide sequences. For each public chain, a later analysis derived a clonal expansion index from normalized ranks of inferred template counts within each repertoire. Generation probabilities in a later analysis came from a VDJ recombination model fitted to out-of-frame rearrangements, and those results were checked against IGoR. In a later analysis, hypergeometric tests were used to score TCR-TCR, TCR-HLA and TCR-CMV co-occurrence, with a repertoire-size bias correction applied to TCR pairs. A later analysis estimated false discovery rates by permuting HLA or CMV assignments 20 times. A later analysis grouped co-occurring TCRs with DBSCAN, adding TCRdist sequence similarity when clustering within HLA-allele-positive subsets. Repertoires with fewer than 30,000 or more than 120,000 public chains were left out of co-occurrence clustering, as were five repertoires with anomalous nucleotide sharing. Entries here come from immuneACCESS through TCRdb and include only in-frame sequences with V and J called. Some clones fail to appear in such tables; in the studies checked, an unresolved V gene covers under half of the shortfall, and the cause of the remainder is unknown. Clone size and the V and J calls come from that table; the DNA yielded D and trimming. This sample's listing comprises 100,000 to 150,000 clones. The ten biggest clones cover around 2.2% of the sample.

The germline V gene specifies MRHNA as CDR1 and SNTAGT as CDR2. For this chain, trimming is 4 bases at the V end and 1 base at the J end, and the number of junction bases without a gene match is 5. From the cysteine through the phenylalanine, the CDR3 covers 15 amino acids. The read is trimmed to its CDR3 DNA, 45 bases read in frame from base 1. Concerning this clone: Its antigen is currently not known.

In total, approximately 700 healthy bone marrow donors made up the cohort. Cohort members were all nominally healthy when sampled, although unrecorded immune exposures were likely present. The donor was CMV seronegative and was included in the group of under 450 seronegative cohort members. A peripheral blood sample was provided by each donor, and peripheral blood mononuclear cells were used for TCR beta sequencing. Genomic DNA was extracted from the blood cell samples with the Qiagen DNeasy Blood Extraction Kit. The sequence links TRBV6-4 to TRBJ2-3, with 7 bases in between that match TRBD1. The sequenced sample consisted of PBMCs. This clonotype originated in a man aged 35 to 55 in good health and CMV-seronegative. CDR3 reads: CASSGQGMGTDTQYF. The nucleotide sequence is TGTGCCAGCAGTGGACAGGGTATGGGCACAGATACGCAGTATTTT.